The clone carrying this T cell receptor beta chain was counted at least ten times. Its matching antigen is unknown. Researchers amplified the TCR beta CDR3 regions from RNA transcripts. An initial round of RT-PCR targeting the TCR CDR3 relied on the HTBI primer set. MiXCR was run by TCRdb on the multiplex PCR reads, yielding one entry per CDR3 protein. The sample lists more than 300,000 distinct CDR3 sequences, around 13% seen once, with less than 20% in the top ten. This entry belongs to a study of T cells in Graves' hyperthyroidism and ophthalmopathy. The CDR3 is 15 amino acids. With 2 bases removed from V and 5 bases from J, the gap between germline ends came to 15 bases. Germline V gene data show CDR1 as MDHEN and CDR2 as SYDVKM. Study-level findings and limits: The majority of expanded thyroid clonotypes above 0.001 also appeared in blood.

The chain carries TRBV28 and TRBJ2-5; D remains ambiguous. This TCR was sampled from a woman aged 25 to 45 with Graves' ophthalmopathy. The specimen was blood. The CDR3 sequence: CASSLVEIWVETQYF. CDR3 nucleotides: TGTGCCAGCAGTTTAGTAGAGATTTGGGTCGAGACCCAGTACTTC.